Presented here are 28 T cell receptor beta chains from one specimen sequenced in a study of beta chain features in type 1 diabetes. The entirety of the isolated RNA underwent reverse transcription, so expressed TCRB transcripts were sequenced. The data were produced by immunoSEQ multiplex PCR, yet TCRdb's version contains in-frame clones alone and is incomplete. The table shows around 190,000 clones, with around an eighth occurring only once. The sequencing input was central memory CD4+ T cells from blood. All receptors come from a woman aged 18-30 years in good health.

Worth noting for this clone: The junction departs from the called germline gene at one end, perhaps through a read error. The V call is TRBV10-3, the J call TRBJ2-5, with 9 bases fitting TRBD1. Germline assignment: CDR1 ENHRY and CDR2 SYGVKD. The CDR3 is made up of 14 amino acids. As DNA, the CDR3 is TGTGCCATAAGTGAGGGGGACAGGGAAGAGACCCAGTACTTC. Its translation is CAISEGDREETQYF.

The CDR3 loop reads CASSLATTGHFQQYF. DNA of the CDR3: TGTGCCAGCAGTTTAGCAACCACCGGTCACTTCCAGCAGTACTTC. The rearrangement uses TRBV28 and TRBJ2-7, with D unresolved. Germline V gene sequence: CDR1 MDHEN, CDR2 SYDVKM. V lost 2 bases and J 8 bases, leaving 19 bases between the germline ends. This CDR3 spans 15 amino acids.

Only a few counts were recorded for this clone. The CDR3 DNA follows: TGTGCCAGCAGTGAGAAGGGGGCAGGCACTGAAGCTTTCTTT. Translation: CASSEKGAGTEAFF. The chain uses TRBV6-4 and TRBJ1-1, with 7 nucleotides matching TRBD1. Germline lookup yields CDR1 MRHNA and CDR2 SNTAGT. The V segment lost 3 bases and the J segment 4 bases; nucleotides outside the gene matches: 5. CDR3 length equals 14 residues.

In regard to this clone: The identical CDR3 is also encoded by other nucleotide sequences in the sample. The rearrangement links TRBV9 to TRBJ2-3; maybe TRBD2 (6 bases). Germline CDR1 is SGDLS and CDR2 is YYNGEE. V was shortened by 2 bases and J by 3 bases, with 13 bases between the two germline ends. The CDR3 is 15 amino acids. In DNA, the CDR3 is TGTGCCAGCAGCGTTGACGGGAGAGGTACAGATACGCAGTATTTT. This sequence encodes CASSVDGRGTDTQYF.

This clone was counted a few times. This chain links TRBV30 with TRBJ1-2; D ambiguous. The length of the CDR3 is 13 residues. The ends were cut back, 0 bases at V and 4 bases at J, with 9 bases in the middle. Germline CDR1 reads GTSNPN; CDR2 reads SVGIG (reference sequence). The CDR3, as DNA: TGTGCCTGGAGTGTTGCGGCAGCCTATGGCTACACCTTC. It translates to CAWSVAAAYGYTF.

As DNA, the CDR3 is TGTGCCACCAGCGTGCGGGAGGGCCCCACAGATACGCAGTATTTT. Translated, it gives CATSVREGPTDTQYF. The rearrangement links TRBV15 to TRBJ2-3; 9 nucleotides agree with TRBD2. Germline V gene data show CDR1 as LNHNV and CDR2 as YYDKDF (reference sequence). This CDR3 is built from 15 residues. V shed 5 bases, J shed 2 bases, and the junction held 5 bases outside the gene matches.

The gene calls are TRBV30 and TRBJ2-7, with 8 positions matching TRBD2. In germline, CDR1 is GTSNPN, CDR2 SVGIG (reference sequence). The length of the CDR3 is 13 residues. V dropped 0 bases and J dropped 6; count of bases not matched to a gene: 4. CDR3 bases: TGTGCCTGGAGTGTAGCGGGAGCAGGCGAGCAGTACTTC. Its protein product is CAWSVAGAGEQYF.

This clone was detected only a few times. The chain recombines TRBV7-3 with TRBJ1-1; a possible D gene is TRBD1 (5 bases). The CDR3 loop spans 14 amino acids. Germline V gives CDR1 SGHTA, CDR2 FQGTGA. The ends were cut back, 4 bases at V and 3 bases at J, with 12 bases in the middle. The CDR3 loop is CASSSQGGDTEAFF. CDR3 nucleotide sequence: TGTGCCAGCAGCTCTCAGGGTGGGGACACTGAAGCTTTCTTT. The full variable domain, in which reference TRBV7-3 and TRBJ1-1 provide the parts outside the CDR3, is GAGVSQTPSNKVTEKGKYVELRCDPISGHTALYWYRQSLGQGPEFLIYFQGTGAADDSGLPNDRFFAVRPEGSVSTLKIQRTERGDSAVYLCASSSQGGDTEAFFGQGTRLTVV.

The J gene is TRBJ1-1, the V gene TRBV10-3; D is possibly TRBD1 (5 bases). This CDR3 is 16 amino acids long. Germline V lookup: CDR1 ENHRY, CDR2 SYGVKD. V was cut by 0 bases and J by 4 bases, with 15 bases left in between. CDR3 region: CAISESSNPGGTEAFF. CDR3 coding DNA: TGTGCCATCAGTGAGTCGAGCAACCCGGGGGGCACTGAAGCTTTCTTT.

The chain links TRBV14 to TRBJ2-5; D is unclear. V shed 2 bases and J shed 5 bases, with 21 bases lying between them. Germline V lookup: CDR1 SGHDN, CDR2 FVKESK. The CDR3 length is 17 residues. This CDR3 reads CASSQNRLFERLETQYF. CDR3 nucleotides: TGTGCCAGCAGCCAAAATCGACTGTTCGAGAGGTTGGAGACCCAGTACTTC.

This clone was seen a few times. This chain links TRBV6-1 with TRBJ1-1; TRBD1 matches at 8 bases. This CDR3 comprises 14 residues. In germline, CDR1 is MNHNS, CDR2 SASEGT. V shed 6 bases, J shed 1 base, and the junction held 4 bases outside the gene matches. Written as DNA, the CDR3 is TGTGCCAGCAGGACGGGACAGGAGAACACTGAAGCTTTCTTT. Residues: CASRTGQENTEAFF.

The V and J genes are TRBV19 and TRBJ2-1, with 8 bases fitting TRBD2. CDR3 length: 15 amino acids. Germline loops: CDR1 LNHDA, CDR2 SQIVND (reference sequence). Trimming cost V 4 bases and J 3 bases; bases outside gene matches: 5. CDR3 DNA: TGTGCCAGTAGTACCCGGAGCGGGAGCTACAATGAGCAGTTCTTC. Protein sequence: CASSTRSGSYNEQFF.

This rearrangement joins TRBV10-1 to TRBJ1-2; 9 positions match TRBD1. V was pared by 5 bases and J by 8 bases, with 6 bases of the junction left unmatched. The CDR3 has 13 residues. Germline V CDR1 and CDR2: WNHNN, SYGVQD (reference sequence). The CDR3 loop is CASSRTGGQGYTF. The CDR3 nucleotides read TGCGCCAGCAGTCGCACAGGGGGCCAAGGCTACACCTTC.

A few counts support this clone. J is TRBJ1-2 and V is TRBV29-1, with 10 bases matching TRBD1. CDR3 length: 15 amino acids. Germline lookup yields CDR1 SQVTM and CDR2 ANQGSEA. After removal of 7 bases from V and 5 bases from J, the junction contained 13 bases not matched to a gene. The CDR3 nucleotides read TGCAGCGCCAGCACCCCGGGACAGGGGTCGTATGGCTACACCTTC. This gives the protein CSASTPGQGSYGYTF.

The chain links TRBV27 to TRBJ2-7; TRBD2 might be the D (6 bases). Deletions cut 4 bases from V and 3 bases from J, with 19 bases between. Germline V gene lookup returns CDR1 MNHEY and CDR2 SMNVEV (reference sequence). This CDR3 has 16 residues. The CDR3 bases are TGTGCCAGCAGTTCAACCTCACTAGCCCGCTACTACGAGCAGTACTTC. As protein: CASSSTSLARYYEQYF.

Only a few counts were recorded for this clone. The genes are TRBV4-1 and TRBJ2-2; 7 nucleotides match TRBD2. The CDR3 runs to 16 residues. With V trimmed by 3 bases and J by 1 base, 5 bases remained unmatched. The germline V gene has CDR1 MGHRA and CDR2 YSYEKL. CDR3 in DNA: TGCGCCAGCAGCCAGGGCGGGGGTTTGAACACCGGGGAGCTGTTTTTT. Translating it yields CASSQGGGLNTGELFF.

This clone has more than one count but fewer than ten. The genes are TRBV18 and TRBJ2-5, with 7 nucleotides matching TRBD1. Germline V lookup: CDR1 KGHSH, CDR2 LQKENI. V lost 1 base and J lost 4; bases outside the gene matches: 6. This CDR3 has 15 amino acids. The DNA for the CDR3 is TGTGCCAGCTCACCACTGAGGGACAGCCTAGAGACCCAGTACTTC. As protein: CASSPLRDSLETQYF.

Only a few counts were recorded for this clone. Here the CDR3 DNA reads TGTGCCGGACTTTCGGACAGGGGTGTGATCGTGCAGTTCTTC. Translating it yields CAGLSDRGVIVQFF. The rearrangement uses TRBV30 and TRBJ2-1, with 9 nucleotides matching TRBD1. Germline lookup yields CDR1 GTSNPN and CDR2 SVGIG (reference sequence). V was clipped by 8 bases and J by 12 bases; unmatched bases: 17. This CDR3 region has 14 residues.

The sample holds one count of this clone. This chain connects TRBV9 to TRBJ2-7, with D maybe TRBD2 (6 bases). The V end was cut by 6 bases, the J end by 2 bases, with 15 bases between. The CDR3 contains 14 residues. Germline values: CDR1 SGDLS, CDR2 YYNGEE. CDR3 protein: CASNRDSHPYEQYF. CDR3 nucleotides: TGTGCCAGCAACCGGGACTCCCACCCCTACGAGCAGTACTTC.

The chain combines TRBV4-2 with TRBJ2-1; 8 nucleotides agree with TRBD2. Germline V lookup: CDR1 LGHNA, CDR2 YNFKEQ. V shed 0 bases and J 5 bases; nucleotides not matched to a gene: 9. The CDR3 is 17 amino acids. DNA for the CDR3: TGTGCCAGCAGCCAAGAATTGCGACTAGCGTCCCACAATGAGCAGTTCTTC. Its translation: CASSQELRLASHNEQFF.

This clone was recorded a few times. The CDR3 coding sequence is TGTGCCAGCAGCCCCCGCCCAGCGGGAGGCCGCTACGAGCAGTACTTC. As protein: CASSPRPAGGRYEQYF. The chain uses TRBV5-4 and TRBJ2-7, with TRBD2 matching 9 bases. Germline V gene sequence: CDR1 SGHNT, CDR2 YYREEE (reference sequence). The CDR3 consists of 16 residues. The trim removed 4 bases at V and 3 bases at J, leaving 11 bases unmatched.

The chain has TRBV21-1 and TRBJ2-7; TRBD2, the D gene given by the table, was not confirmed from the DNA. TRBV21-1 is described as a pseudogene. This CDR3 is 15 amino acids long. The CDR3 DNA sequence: TGTGCCAGCAGCAAAGCGGGCGGGAGTGCTGACGAGCAGTACTTC. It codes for CASSKAGGSADEQYF.

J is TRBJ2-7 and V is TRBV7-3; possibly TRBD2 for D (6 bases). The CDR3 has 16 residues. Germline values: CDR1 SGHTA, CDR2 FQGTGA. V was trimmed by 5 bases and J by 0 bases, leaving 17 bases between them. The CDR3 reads CASSPTLAGSSYEQYF. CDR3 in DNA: TGTGCCAGCAGCCCCACACTAGCTGGAAGCTCCTACGAGCAGTACTTC.

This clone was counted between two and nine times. The CDR3 DNA reads TGTGCCAGCTCACCAAATGAAGGGACAGGGGGGCACACTGAAGCTTTCTTT. Translating gives CASSPNEGTGGHTEAFF. The genes are TRBV18 and TRBJ1-1; 11 bases align to TRBD1. The trim removed 2 bases at V and 3 bases at J, leaving 8 bases unmatched. The CDR3 sequence is 17 residues long. The V gene's germline CDR1 is KGHSH and CDR2 LQKENI.

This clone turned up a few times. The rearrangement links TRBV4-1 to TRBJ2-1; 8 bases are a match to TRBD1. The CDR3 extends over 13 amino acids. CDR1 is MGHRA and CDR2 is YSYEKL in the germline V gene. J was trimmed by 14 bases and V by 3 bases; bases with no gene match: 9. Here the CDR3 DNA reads TGCGCCAGCAGCCAGTTCCTGGACAGGGCGGAGTTCTTC. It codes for CASSQFLDRAEFF.

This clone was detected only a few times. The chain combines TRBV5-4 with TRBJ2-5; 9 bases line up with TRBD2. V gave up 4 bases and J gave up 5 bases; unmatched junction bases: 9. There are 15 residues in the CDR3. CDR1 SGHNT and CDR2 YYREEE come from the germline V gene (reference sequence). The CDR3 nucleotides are TGTGCCAGCAGCGGTAGCGGGAGAGGGTTTGAGACCCAGTACTTC. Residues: CASSGSGRGFETQYF.

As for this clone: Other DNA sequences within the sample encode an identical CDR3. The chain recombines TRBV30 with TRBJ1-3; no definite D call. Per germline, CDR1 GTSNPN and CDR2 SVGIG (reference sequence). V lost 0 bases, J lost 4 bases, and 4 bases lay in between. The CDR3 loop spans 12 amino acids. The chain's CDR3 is CAWSVQGNTIYF. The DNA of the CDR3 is TGTGCCTGGAGTGTACAAGGAAACACCATATATTTT.

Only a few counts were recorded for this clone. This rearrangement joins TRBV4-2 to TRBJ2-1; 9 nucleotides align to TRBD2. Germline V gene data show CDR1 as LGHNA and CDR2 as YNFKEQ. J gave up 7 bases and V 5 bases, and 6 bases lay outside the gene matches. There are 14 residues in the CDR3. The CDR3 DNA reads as TGTGCCAGCAGCTCCGGACTAGCGTCGAATGAGCAGTTCTTC. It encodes CASSSGLASNEQFF.